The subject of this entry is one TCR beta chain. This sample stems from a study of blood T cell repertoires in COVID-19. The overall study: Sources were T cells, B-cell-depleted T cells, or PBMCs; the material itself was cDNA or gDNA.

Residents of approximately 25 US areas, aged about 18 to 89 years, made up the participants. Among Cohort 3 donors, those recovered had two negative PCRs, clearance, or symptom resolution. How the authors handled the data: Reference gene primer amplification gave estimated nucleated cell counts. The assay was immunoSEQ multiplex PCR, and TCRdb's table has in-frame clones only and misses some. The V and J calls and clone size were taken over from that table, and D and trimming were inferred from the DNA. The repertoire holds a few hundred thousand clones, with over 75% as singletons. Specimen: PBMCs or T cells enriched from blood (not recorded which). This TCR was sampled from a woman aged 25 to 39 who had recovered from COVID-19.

Here the CDR3 DNA reads TGTGCCAGCAGTTTGGCAGGGGTGTTCCAGCCCCAGCATTTT. This translates into CASSLAGVFQPQHF. The chain carries TRBV27 and TRBJ1-5; a possible D gene is TRBD1 (6 bases). There are 14 residues in the CDR3. The V end lost 3 bases, the J end lost 7 bases, and 13 bases lay between the germline ends. Per germline, CDR1 MNHEY and CDR2 SMNVEV (reference sequence).